This TCR beta chain stems from a study of T cell repertoires in ileal Crohn's disease. For the study at large: At surgery, 30% to 40% of patients smoked, with median disease duration 7.9 years. Every patient was operated on for stricturing (roughly 60%) or penetrating (roughly 39%) complications. General study results and limits: Clonal expansions were more frequent in active smokers than non-smokers at surgery.

Concerning this clone itself: Its specificity is unknown.

Per sample, approximately 540 nanograms of biopsy DNA were TCRB immunosequenced. TCRdb's copy holds only in-frame clones and misses some; the assay was immunoSEQ multiplex PCR. The sample yields some 60,000 clones, roughly 89% seen once. Regarding time point: neoterminal ileum biopsy at postoperative endoscopy, about 6 months after surgery. Sequencing used ileal tissue. The origin of this receptor is an adult with Crohn's disease.

CDR3: CASSLYSGQGNNEQFF. The CDR3, as DNA: TGCGCCAGCAGCTTATACTCGGGACAGGGGAACAATGAGCAGTTCTTC. The rearrangement uses TRBV5-1 and TRBJ2-1, with 10 bases identical to TRBD1. V shed 2 bases, J shed 5 bases, and the junction held 7 bases outside the gene matches. The germline V gene encodes CDR1 SGHRS and CDR2 YFSETQ. This CDR3 comprises 16 residues.